This entry lists 2 T cell receptor beta chains sequenced from one sample in a study of blood T cell repertoires in COVID-19. Sequenced by immunoSEQ multiplex PCR; TCRdb stores in-frame clones only, minus some. The sample carries about 200,000 clones, roughly four fifths recorded once. Sequenced sample: peripheral blood. These receptors all stem from a woman aged 80 or older with COVID-19, enrolled during active disease.

In its sample, this clone was seen a few times. The J gene is TRBJ1-4, the V gene TRBV7-6; no definite D call. The CDR3 runs to 16 residues. CDR1 is SGHVS and CDR2 is FNYEAQ in the germline V gene. V was shortened by 1 base and J by 7 bases, with 16 bases between the two germline ends. CDR3 nucleotides: TGTGCCAGCAGCTTAGTTGGTGGGCAGGTTGGTGAAAAACTGTTTTTT. It yields the protein CASSLVGGQVGEKLFF. The full variable domain, with the rest looked up from reference TRBV7-6 and TRBJ1-4, is GAGVSQSPRYKVTKRGQDVALRCDPISGHVSLYWYRQALGQGPEFLTYFNYEAQQDKSGLPNDRFSAERPEGSISTLTIQRTEQRDSAMYRCASSLVGGQVGEKLFFGSGTQLSVL.

J is TRBJ1-5 and V is TRBV19, with a tentative D call TRBD1 (6 bases). Germline CDR1 is LNHDA and CDR2 is SQIVND (reference sequence). Trimming took 6 bases from V and 7 from J, leaving 16 bases between them. This CDR3 spans 14 amino acids. CDR3 DNA sequence: TGTGCCAGTAGGATGGGGGGGGCAGGACAGCCCCAGCATTTT. It specifies CASRMGGAGQPQHF.